The entry below describes one TCR beta chain. Its antigen is not identified. Rectal tissue came from one to two pinch biopsies taken at colonoscopy. The source of the sample is a study of pediatric ulcerative colitis. Each sample received Survey-level depth of up to 500,000 reads. Sequencing was performed with immunoSEQ multiplex PCR; in TCRdb, only in-frame clones are kept and a portion is missing. Counted here are around 34,000 clones, about 81% occurring once; the ten biggest clones make up 0.85% to 1.3%. Overall study results and limits: Acute severe colitis showed lower rectal diversity from clonal expansions. No controls had the two rectal clonotypes shared by ulcerative colitis patients. This repertoire reflects total lymphocytes rather than subpopulations like regulatory T cells.

Germline values: CDR1 SEHNR, CDR2 FQNEAQ (reference sequence). The V and J ends lost 8 bases and 6 bases, in that order; junction bases with no gene match: 3. The CDR3 is 12 residues long. This TCR came from a boy aged 5-17 years with mild ulcerative colitis. This rearrangement joins TRBV7-9 to TRBJ2-2, with 7 bases matching TRBD1. The material sequenced was gut tissue. Here the CDR3 DNA reads TGTGCCAGCGGGACAGACGCCGGGGAGCTGTTTTTT. Translated, it gives CASGTDAGELFF.